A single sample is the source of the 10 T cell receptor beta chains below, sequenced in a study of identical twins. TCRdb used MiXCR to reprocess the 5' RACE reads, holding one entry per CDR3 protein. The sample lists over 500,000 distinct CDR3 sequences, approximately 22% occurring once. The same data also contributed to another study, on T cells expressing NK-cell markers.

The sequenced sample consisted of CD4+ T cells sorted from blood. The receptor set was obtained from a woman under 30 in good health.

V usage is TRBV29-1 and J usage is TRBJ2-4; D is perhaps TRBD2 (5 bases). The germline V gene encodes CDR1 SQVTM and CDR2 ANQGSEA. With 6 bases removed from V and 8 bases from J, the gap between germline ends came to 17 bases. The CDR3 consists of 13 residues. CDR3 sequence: CSVALPPGDIQYF. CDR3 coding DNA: TGCAGCGTGGCGCTACCCCCCGGGGACATTCAGTACTTC.

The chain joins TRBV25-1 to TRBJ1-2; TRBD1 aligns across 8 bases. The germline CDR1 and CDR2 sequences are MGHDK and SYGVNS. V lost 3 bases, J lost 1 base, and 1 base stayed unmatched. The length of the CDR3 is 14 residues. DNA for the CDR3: TGTGCCAGCAGTGACGACAGGGGTAACTATGGCTACACCTTC. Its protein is CASSDDRGNYGYTF.

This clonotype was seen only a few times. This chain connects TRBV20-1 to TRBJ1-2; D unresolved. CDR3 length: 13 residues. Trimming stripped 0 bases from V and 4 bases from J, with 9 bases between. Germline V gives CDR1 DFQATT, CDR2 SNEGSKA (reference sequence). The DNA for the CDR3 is TGCAGTGCTAGAGACGGTGAATCCTATGGCTACACCTTC. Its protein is CSARDGESYGYTF.

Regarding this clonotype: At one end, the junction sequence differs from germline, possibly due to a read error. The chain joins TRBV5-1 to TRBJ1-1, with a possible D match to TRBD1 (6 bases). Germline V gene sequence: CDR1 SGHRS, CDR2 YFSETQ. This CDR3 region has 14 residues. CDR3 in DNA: TGCGCCAGCAACTTGGGACACGGGAACACTGAAGCTTTCTTT. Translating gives CASNLGHGNTEAFF.

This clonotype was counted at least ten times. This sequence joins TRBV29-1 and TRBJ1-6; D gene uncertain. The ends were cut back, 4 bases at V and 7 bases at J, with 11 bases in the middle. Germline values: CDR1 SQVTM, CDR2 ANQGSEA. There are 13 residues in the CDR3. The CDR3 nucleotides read TGCAGCGTTGCTTCACAGCCCAATTCACCCCTCCACTTT. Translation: CSVASQPNSPLHF.

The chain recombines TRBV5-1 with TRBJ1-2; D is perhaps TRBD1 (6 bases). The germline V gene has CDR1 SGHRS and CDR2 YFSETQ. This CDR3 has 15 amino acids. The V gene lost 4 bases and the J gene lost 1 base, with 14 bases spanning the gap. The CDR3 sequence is CASSLEVDSNYGYTF. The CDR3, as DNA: TGCGCCAGCAGCCTAGAGGTGGACAGTAACTATGGCTACACCTTC.

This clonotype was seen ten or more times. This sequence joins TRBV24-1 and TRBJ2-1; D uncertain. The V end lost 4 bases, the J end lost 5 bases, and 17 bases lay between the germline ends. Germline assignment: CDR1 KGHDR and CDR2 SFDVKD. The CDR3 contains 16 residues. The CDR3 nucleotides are TGTGCCACCAGTGACCCTCGAGCAGGTAGGAACAATGAGCAGTTCTTC. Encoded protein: CATSDPRAGRNNEQFF.

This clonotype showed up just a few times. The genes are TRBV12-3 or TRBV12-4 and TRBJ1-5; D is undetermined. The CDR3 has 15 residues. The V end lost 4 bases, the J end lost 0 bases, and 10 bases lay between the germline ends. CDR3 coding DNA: TGTGCCAGCAGTTCCCGGGCTCTTAGCAATCAGCCCCAGCATTTT. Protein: CASSSRALSNQPQHF.

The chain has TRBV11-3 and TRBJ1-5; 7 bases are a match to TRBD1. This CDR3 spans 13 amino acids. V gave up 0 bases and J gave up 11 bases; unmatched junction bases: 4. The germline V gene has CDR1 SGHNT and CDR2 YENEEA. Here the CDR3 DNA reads TGTGCCAGCAGCTTAGAGCCCACAGGGGCCCAGCATTTT. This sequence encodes CASSLEPTGAQHF.

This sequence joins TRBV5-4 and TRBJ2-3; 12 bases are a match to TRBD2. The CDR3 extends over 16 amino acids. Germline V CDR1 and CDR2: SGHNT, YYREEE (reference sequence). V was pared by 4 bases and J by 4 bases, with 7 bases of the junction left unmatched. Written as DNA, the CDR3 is TGTGCCAGCAGCCAGACTAGCGGGGGCGGTGCAGATACGCAGTATTTT. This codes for CASSQTSGGGADTQYF.